This T cell receptor (beta chain) emerged from a study of cytomegalovirus exposure and HLA in healthy donors. Use of 60 Vbeta and 13 Jbeta primers characterized the PCR. Measured with immunoSEQ multiplex PCR; TCRdb has only the in-frame clones, and not every one. The sample has some 110,000 clones, roughly 74% seen once. Study results and caveats: A prior analysis recorded that most TCR beta V segments were productive about 87% or about 30% of the time. According to the study, 160 or so TCR beta chains were cytomegalovirus-associated. Presence/absence analyses rested on an assumption that sequencing depth was roughly uniform across donors.

As regards this clone: Its antigen is as yet unknown.

The germline gives CDR1 SGHDT, CDR2 YYEEEE. The CDR3 length is 14 residues. V was pared by 2 bases and J by 7 bases, with 13 bases between. The receptor was isolated from a woman aged 25 to 39 in good health and CMV-seronegative. The chain employs TRBV5-6 and TRBJ1-5, with no clear D. Material for sequencing was PBMCs. In DNA form, the CDR3 reads TGTGCCAGCAGCTTACTACCGGGAGGCCAGCCCCAGCATTTT. Its protein is CASSLLPGGQPQHF.